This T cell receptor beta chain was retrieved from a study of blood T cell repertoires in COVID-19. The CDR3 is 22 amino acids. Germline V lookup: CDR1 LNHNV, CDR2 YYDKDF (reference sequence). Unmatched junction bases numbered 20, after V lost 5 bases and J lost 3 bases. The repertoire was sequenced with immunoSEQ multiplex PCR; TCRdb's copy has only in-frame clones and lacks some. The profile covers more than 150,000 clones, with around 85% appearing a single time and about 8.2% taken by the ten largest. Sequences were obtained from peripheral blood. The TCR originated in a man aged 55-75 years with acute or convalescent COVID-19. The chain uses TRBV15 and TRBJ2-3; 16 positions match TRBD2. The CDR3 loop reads CATSGDYAGLAGGPARTDTQYF. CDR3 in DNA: TGTGCCACCAGCGGCGACTACGCGGGACTAGCGGGAGGGCCGGCGAGAACAGATACGCAGTATTTT.